This T cell receptor (beta chain) was profiled in a study of identical twins. A remark on this clonotype: The antigen is not known.

MiXCR, applied by TCRdb to the 5' RACE reads, yields one record per CDR3 protein. The table includes 450,000 to 600,000 distinct CDR3 sequences, approximately 20% detected once. Study observations and caveats: Cross-sectional statistical analysis was relied on for the conclusions, without the same donors being followed.

V lost 3 bases and J lost 0, with 15 bases in between. Germline V gives CDR1 ENHRY, CDR2 SYGVKD. The CDR3 contains 16 residues. The sample also formed part of further work on yellow fever vaccine responses in identical twins.

The chain employs TRBV10-3 and TRBJ2-7; a weak D match, TRBD2 (6 bases). Sequencing used CD4+ T cells sorted from blood. This sequence was found in a woman under 30 in good health. CDR3 protein: CAISESREAFSYEQYF. In DNA, the CDR3 is TGTGCCATCAGTGAATCCAGGGAGGCCTTCTCCTACGAGCAGTACTTC.